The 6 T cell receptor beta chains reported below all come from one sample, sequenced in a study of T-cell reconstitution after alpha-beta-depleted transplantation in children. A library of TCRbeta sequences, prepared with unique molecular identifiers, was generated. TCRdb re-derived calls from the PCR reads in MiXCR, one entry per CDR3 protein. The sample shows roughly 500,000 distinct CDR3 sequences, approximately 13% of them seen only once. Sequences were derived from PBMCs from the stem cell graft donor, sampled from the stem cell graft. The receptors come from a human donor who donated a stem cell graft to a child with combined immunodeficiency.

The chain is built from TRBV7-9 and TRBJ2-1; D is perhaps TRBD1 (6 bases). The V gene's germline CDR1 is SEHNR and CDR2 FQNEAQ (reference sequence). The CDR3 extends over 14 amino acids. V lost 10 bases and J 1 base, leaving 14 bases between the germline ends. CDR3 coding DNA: TGTGCCACCCCCCCGGACAGTTCCTACAATGAGCAGTTCTTC. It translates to CATPPDSSYNEQFF.

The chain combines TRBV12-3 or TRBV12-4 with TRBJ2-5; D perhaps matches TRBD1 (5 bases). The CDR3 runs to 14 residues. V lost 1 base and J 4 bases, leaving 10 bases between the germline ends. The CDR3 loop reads CASSLVRVGETQYF. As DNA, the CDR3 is TGTGCCAGCAGTTTAGTCAGGGTAGGAGAGACCCAGTACTTC.

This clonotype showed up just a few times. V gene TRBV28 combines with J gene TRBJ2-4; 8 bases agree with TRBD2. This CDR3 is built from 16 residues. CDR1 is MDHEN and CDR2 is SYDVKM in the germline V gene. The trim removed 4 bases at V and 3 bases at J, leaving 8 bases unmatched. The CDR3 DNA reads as TGTGCCAGCAGTTCAACGGGGGGGACGGTCAAAAACATTCAGTACTTC. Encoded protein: CASSSTGGTVKNIQYF.

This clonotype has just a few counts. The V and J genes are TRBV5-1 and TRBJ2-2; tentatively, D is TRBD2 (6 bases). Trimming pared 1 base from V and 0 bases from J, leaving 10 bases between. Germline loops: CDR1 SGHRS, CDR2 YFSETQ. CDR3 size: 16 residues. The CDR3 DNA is TGCGCCAGCAGCTTGTCTCTAGCGTCGAACACCGGGGAGCTGTTTTTT. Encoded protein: CASSLSLASNTGELFF.

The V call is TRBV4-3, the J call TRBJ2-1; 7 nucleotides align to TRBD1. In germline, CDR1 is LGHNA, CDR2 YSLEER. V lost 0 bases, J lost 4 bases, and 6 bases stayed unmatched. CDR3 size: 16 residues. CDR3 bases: TGCGCCAGCAGCCAAGATATTACAGGGGAGTACAATGAGCAGTTCTTC. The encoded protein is CASSQDITGEYNEQFF.

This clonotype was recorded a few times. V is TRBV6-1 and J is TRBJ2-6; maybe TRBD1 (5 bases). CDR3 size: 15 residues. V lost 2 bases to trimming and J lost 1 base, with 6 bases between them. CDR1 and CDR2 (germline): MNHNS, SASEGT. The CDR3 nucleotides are TGTGCCAGCAGTGAACAGGGTTCTGGGGCCAACGTCCTGACTTTC. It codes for CASSEQGSGANVLTF.